Listed below are T cell receptor beta chains from one sample, sequenced in a study of shared clonotypes between healthy human individuals. Sequencing used immunoSEQ multiplex PCR; TCRdb keeps in-frame clones, though not all of them. The sample has around 2.5 million clones; approximately 93% are singletons. Sequencing input: naive CD4+ T cells from PBMCs. All receptors derive from a man aged 18 to 30 in good health. Some clones in this sample may be carry-over from other donors' samples. CDR3s include the opening cysteine and the closing phenylalanine or tryptophan. Each record gives: V gene, clone size, J gene, D gene, CDR3 DNA, CDR3 protein. A D gene is named only where the DNA matches it firmly. Clone size is stated in some rows and not others, as once, few, many or a class when expanded.

TRBV7-9,NA,TRBJ1-3,TRBD1,TGTGCCAGCAGCACCACCCGACAGGGGGTGAACACCATATATTTT,CASSTTRQGVNTIYF
TRBV2,NA,TRBJ2-3,NA,TGTGCCAGCAGATCTCGGACTCAAATGGATACGCAGTATTTT,CASRSRTQMDTQYF
TRBV28,NA,TRBJ1-4,NA,TGTGCCAGCAGTGTATATGGCTTCGGCGAAGGAAAACTGTTTTTT,CASSVYGFGEGKLFF
TRBV27,NA,TRBJ2-7,TRBD1,TGTGCCAGCAGGCTTTCAGGGGGCTACGAGCAGTACTTC,CASRLSGGYEQYF
TRBV18,NA,TRBJ2-5,NA,TGTGCCAGCTCACCACCGGGCACAAAAGAGACCCAGTACTTC,CASSPPGTKETQYF
TRBV7-2,NA,TRBJ2-1,TRBD2,TGTGCCAGCAGCTTAAATAGCGGGAGGGCCTCGAATGAGCAGTTCTTC,CASSLNSGRASNEQFF
TRBV18,NA,TRBJ2-7,TRBD1,TGTGCCAGCTCACCAGCGTCCGGGACAGGGGGTAACGAGCAGTACTTC,CASSPASGTGGNEQYF
TRBV5-1,NA,TRBJ2-1,TRBD2,TGCGCCAGCAGCTTGGTAGCGGGGCCCGCCTACAATGAGCAGTTCTTC,CASSLVAGPAYNEQFF
TRBV5-4,once,TRBJ2-1,TRBD2,TGTGCCAGCAGCTTGCGTAGCGGGAGGGCCTGGGAGCAGTTCTTC,CASSLRSGRAWEQFF
TRBV7-9,NA,TRBJ1-1,TRBD1,TGTGCCAGCAGCCCTAGGGACAGGGGGGTAGTAGGAAACACTGAAGCTTTCTTT,CASSPRDRGVVGNTEAFF
TRBV6-4,NA,TRBJ2-3,TRBD2,TGTGCCAGCAGCGTTAGCGGGAGGGCCACCGATACGCAGTATTTT,CASSVSGRATDTQYF
TRBV5-1,NA,TRBJ1-2,TRBD1,TGCGCCAGCAGCTTGGGGGACAGGGGCTTCACAGGCTACACCTTC,CASSLGDRGFTGYTF
TRBV28,NA,TRBJ2-1,NA,TGTGCCAGCGAGGATAGTGGGAGCTCCTACAATGAGCAGTTCTTC,CASEDSGSSYNEQFF
TRBV5-1,NA,TRBJ2-3,TRBD1,TGCGCCAGCAGCTTGGGGACAGGGCCTACAGATACGCAGTATTTT,CASSLGTGPTDTQYF
TRBV28,NA,TRBJ2-1,NA,TGTGCCAGCAGCAACCCGACTAGAGTGAATGAGCAGTTCTTC,CASSNPTRVNEQFF
TRBV5-8,NA,TRBJ1-2,TRBD1,TGTGCCAGCAGAAGCAGGGGGTCGGGCTATGGCTACACCTTC,CASRSRGSGYGYTF
TRBV28,NA,TRBJ1-5,NA,TGTGCCAGCAGAAACAGGGCCTACGATCAGCCCCAGCATTTT,CASRNRAYDQPQHF
TRBV5-1,NA,TRBJ2-7,TRBD1,TGCGCCAGCAGCTTGGGTCCCAAGGGACAGGGCCACGAGCAGTACTTC,CASSLGPKGQGHEQYF
TRBV9,NA,TRBJ2-3,TRBD2,TGTGCCAGCAGCGCCTTGGTAGCGGGAGTCACAGATACGCAGTATTTT,CASSALVAGVTDTQYF
TRBV11-3,NA,TRBJ2-7,NA,TGTGCCAGCAGCTCTACCCCCCTCTACGAGCAGTACTTC,CASSSTPLYEQYF
TRBV20-1,NA,TRBJ1-2,NA,TGCAGTGCTAGTCCGATGTCGCCGGTTTTC,CSASPMSPVF
TRBV9,NA,TRBJ1-2,NA,TGTGCCAGCAGCACCCGCGCAGGGTCTCGCTATGGCTACACCTTC,CASSTRAGSRYGYTF
TRBV6-5,NA,TRBJ2-7,NA,TGTGCCAGCAGTTACTCGCTTCACTACGAGCAGTACTTC,CASSYSLHYEQYF
TRBV2,NA,TRBJ1-4,NA,TGTGCCAGCAGTGCCGCCGCGGGGATAATGGGTGAAAAACTGTTTTTT,CASSAAAGIMGEKLFF
TRBV7-8,NA,TRBJ1-1,TRBD1,TGTGCCAGCAGCTTAGTTGGAATGGCAGGGGGCTTTACTGAAGCTTTCTTT,CASSLVGMAGGFTEAFF
TRBV7-2,NA,TRBJ1-2,NA,TGTGCCAGCAGCTTAAATTTTAACTATGGCTACACCTTC,CASSLNFNYGYTF
TRBV5-1,NA,TRBJ1-2,NA,TGCGCCAGCAGCGAAATGTTCGATGGCTACACCTTC,CASSEMFDGYTF
TRBV30,NA,TRBJ2-6,TRBD1,TGTGCCTACACGACAGGGTACGGCCCAGCTGGGGCCAACGTCCTGACTTTC,CAYTTGYGPAGANVLTF
TRBV19,NA,TRBJ1-3,NA,TGTGCCAGCAGAAACAGGGAAACTGGAAACACCATATATTTT,CASRNRETGNTIYF
TRBV5-1,NA,TRBJ2-7,TRBD1,TGCGCCAGCAGCCCTCTCGACAGGGGGCCCGAGCAGTACTTC,CASSPLDRGPEQYF
TRBV5-1,NA,TRBJ2-7,TRBD2,TGCGCCAGCAGAATGACTAGCGGGAGCGGGTCCTACGAGCAGTACTTC,CASRMTSGSGSYEQYF
TRBV5-5,NA,TRBJ2-7,NA,TGTGCCAGCAGCTTGTATGGAAAAGGATACGAGCAGTACTTC,CASSLYGKGYEQYF
TRBV28,NA,TRBJ2-4,TRBD1,TGTGCCAGCAGTTCCGTGGACAGGCTAGCCAAAAACATTCAGTACTTC,CASSSVDRLAKNIQYF
TRBV10-3,NA,TRBJ1-2,TRBD1,TGTGCCATCAGTGAGGGACAGGGGACCTATGGCTACACCTTC,CAISEGQGTYGYTF
TRBV7-9,NA,TRBJ1-1,TRBD1,TGTGCCAGCAGAAAAACAATGGACAGGGCGAACACTGAAGCTTTCTTT,CASRKTMDRANTEAFF
TRBV5-1,NA,TRBJ1-4,TRBD1,TGCGCCAGCAGCTTGAGACAGGGAGATGAAAAACTGTTTTTT,CASSLRQGDEKLFF
TRBV14,NA,TRBJ1-5,NA,TGTGCCAGCAGCCAAGATAAACCGCAGCCCCAGCATTTT,CASSQDKPQPQHF
TRBV4-2,NA,TRBJ2-2,NA,TGTGCCAGCAGCCCGTCGGGGCGGTCGAACACCGGGGAGCTGTTTTTT,CASSPSGRSNTGELFF
TRBV11-3,NA,TRBJ2-5,TRBD1,TGTGCCAGCAGCTTATCCGGTATCGAGGGGATGAGGGGGCAGGAGACCCAGTACTTC,CASSLSGIEGMRGQETQYF
TRBV7-3,NA,TRBJ2-3,NA,TGTGCCAGCAGCCCCTCCACGGAGGGGACGCAGTATTTT,CASSPSTEGTQYF
TRBV5-1,NA,TRBJ1-3,NA,TGCGCCAGCAGCTCAGACAGGCCGGGAAACACCATATATTTT,CASSSDRPGNTIYF